This is a list of T cell receptor beta chains from one sample in a study of T cells in Graves' hyperthyroidism and ophthalmopathy. In TCRdb, the multiplex PCR reads were re-called with MiXCR into one record per CDR3 protein. Among roughly 510,000 distinct CDR3 sequences listed, about a fifth were seen once. Specimen: blood. The receptors shown here come from a young man with Graves' hyperthyroidism. Each CDR3 is given with its conserved first and last residue. Each record gives: D gene, clone size, J gene, V gene, CDR3 protein, CDR3 DNA. D genes are given only for firm matches. Some rows mark clone size as missing; the rest say once, few, many or name a class of expanded clone.

TRBD1	few	TRBJ2-7	TRBV18	CASSLPGQGANEQYF	TGTGCCAGCTCACTACCGGGACAGGGGGCCAACGAGCAGTACTTC
TRBD1	many	TRBJ1-5	TRBV6-2/TRBV6-3	CASRPDREVSNQPQHF	TGTGCCAGCAGACCGGACAGGGAAGTTAGCAATCAGCCCCAGCATTTT
.	many	TRBJ1-2	TRBV6-1	CASSDLPPYGYTF	TGTGCCAGCAGTGACCTACCGCCCTATGGCTACACCTTC
.	many	TRBJ1-1	TRBV6-2/TRBV6-3	CASGRASEAFF	TGTGCCAGCGGGAGAGCTTCTGAAGCTTTCTTT
TRBD2	few	TRBJ2-5	TRBV20-1	CSARDLGGGDGETQYF	TGCAGTGCTAGAGATCTCGGCGGGGGGGATGGAGAGACCCAGTACTTC
.	many	TRBJ2-5	TRBV6-4	CASSDKDSFQETQYF	TGTGCCAGCAGTGATAAGGACTCATTCCAAGAGACCCAGTACTTC
TRBD2	.	TRBJ2-2	TRBV12-3/TRBV12-4	CASSLREDTGELFF	TGTGCCAGCAGTTTGCGGGAGGACACCGGGGAGCTGTTTTTT
.	many	TRBJ1-1	TRBV11-1	CASSLSPGIRNTEAFF	TGTGCCAGCAGCTTATCCCCCGGTATAAGGAACACTGAAGCTTTCTTT
TRBD1	many	TRBJ1-1	TRBV5-1	CASSLRQGKNAEAFF	TGCGCCAGCAGCTTACGACAGGGGAAGAATGCTGAAGCTTTCTTT
.	many	TRBJ2-2	TRBV28	CASSHPSNTGELFF	TGTGCCAGCAGTCATCCCTCAAACACCGGGGAGCTGTTTTTT
TRBD1	many	TRBJ2-5	TRBV6-1	CASSTPGQQETQYF	TGTGCCAGCAGTACCCCGGGACAGCAAGAGACCCAGTACTTC
.	few	TRBJ1-5	TRBV30	CAWSVSHRGQPQHF	TGTGCCTGGAGTGTATCACACCGGGGGCAGCCCCAGCATTTT
.	.	TRBJ2-5	TRBV19	CASSIPSRAQYF	TGTGCCAGTAGTATACCTTCACGGGCCCAGTACTTC
TRBD1	many	TRBJ1-1	TRBV19	CASSTQGDTEAFF	TGTGCCAGTAGTACCCAGGGGGACACTGAAGCTTTCTTT
TRBD1	many	TRBJ2-5	TRBV20-1	CSARAGQGPATQYF	TGCAGTGCTAGAGCCGGACAGGGGCCCGCAACCCAGTACTTC
TRBD1	.	TRBJ1-2	TRBV5-1	CASSRTLTGGGYTF	TGCGCCAGCAGCCGAACGTTGACAGGGGGTGGCTACACCTTC
.	many	TRBJ2-5	TRBV2	CASSKDRFLETQYF	TGTGCCAGCAGTAAGGACAGATTCTTGGAGACCCAGTACTTC
TRBD1	.	TRBJ1-1	TRBV28	CASTRGTVSEAFF	TGTGCCAGCACCCGGGGGACAGTATCTGAAGCTTTCTTT
.	.	TRBJ2-7	TRBV19	CASSIVAGSSYEQYF	TGTGCCAGTAGTATCGTGGCAGGGAGCTCCTACGAGCAGTACTTC
TRBD1	.	TRBJ2-5	TRBV28	CASPPSPGTGEETQYF	TGTGCCAGCCCTCCCTCTCCGGGGACAGGGGAAGAGACCCAGTACTTC
.	few	TRBJ1-2	TRBV19	CASSAGPLNYGYTF	TGTGCCAGTAGTGCCGGACCGCTAAACTATGGCTACACCTTC
.	many	TRBJ2-7	TRBV28	CASEGGGVPYEQYF	TGTGCCAGCGAGGGGGGAGGGGTACCCTACGAGCAGTACTTC